These 23 T cell receptor beta chains originate from one sample sequenced in a study of cytomegalovirus exposure and HLA in healthy donors. With 60 Vbeta and 13 Jbeta primers, the PCR was carried out. Repertoires were generated with immunoSEQ multiplex PCR, while TCRdb's copy carries only in-frame clones and drops some. The sample lists 150,000 to 200,000 clones, about 80% occurring once. Input material: PBMCs. The receptors stem from a man aged 60-69 years in good health and CMV-seronegative.

For this clone: One end of the junction is discordant with germline, which a read error may explain. The J gene is TRBJ1-2, the V gene TRBV29-1; D gene unclear. Germline V gene data show CDR1 as SQVTM and CDR2 as ANQGSEA. The CDR3 spans 12 residues. CDR3 DNA: TGCAGCGCCGCGGGCAGGAACTATGGCTACCCCTTC. Protein product: CSAAGRNYGYPF.

This chain joins TRBV5-6 and TRBJ1-1; D is possibly TRBD1 (5 bases). Germline V gives CDR1 SGHDT, CDR2 YYEEEE. The CDR3 length is 15 residues. Deletions cut 0 bases from V and 0 bases from J, with 9 bases between. CDR3: CASSLDLGVNTEAFF. DNA for the CDR3: TGTGCCAGCAGCTTGGATTTAGGGGTGAACACTGAAGCTTTCTTT.

This chain links TRBV29-1 with TRBJ2-1, with a tentative D call TRBD2 (5 bases). The V end was cut by 6 bases, the J end by 9 bases, with 18 bases between. Per the germline V gene, CDR1 is SQVTM and CDR2 is ANQGSEA. CDR3 length equals 13 residues. The CDR3 here is CSVGFAGGCEQFF. The CDR3 DNA reads as TGCAGCGTGGGTTTTGCAGGAGGCTGTGAGCAGTTCTTC.

Comment on this clone: Distinct nucleotide sequences in the sample also encode this CDR3. The V call is TRBV11-2, the J call TRBJ1-4; 8 nucleotides match TRBD1. CDR1 and CDR2 (germline): SGHAT, FQNNGV. V shed 5 bases, J shed 7 bases, and the junction held 6 bases outside the gene matches. The CDR3 spans 14 residues. The CDR3 bases are TGTGCCAGCAGCCGCGGACAGGGTGGTGAAAAACTGTTTTTT. Translating it yields CASSRGQGGEKLFF.

V gene TRBV28 combines with J gene TRBJ2-7; 11 bases are a match to TRBD1. The CDR3 has 18 amino acids. With 7 bases clipped from V and 2 bases from J, the junction kept 16 bases outside the gene matches. Looked up from germline, CDR1 is MDHEN and CDR2 is SYDVKM. CDR3 in DNA: TGTGCCAGCACAAGTACCAATCCGGGACAGGGGGTACCCTACGAGCAGTACTTC. Protein product: CASTSTNPGQGVPYEQYF.

The rearrangement joins TRBV6-5 to TRBJ1-1; D perhaps matches TRBD1 (5 bases). Trimming stripped 1 base from V and 8 bases from J, with 11 bases between. The length of the CDR3 is 13 residues. Germline V gene data show CDR1 as MNHEY and CDR2 as SVGAGI. The CDR3 DNA reads as TGTGCCAGCAGTTACTTCGGCCAGGGCGAAGCTTTCTTT. It codes for CASSYFGQGEAFF.

The chain joins TRBV7-2 to TRBJ2-7, with a weak D call TRBD2 (6 bases). V dropped 6 bases and J dropped 0 bases, with 18 bases sitting between them. The germline V gene encodes CDR1 SGHTA and CDR2 FQGNSA. The CDR3 length is 16 residues. The CDR3, as DNA: TGTGCCAGCAGAAAAGCGGAGGGAGGATTCTCCTACGAGCAGTACTTC. Protein sequence: CASRKAEGGFSYEQYF.

The chain uses TRBV6-6 and TRBJ1-4; possibly TRBD1 for D (6 bases). V was cut by 6 bases and J by 2 bases, with 13 bases left in between. The CDR3 length is 15 residues. Germline CDR1 reads MNHNY; CDR2 reads SVGAGI (reference sequence). The CDR3 nucleotides read TGTGCCAGCAGCTTAAGGGACACTACTAATGAAAAACTGTTTTTT. Residues: CASSLRDTTNEKLFF.

The chain carries TRBV6-6 and TRBJ1-2; D perhaps matches TRBD1 (6 bases). The CDR3 extends over 11 amino acids. CDR1 is MNHNY and CDR2 is SVGAGI in the germline V gene (reference sequence). V lost 10 bases to trimming and J lost 8 bases, with 14 bases between them. The CDR3 is CATRGGMGYTF. The CDR3 DNA reads TGTGCCACACGTGGGGGCATGGGCTACACCTTC.

The V gene is TRBV30, the J gene TRBJ2-1, with TRBD2 matching over 7 bases. V gave up 4 bases and J gave up 6 bases; unmatched junction bases: 9. The CDR3 is 14 residues long. Looked up from germline, CDR1 is GTSNPN and CDR2 is SVGIG (reference sequence). CDR3 in amino acids: CAWIERGGFNEQFF. The CDR3, as DNA: TGTGCCTGGATAGAGCGGGGAGGTTTCAATGAGCAGTTCTTC.

The table lists this clone with a few counts. J is TRBJ2-5 and V is TRBV10-2, with a tentative D call TRBD2 (5 bases). The germline V and J ends were trimmed by 6 bases and 5 bases, with 10 bases remaining between them. The CDR3 has 12 amino acids. Germline V gene data show CDR1 as WSHSY and CDR2 as SAAADI. CDR3 in amino acids: CASRRSGETQYF. In DNA form, the CDR3 reads TGCGCCAGCAGAAGATCGGGGGAGACCCAGTACTTC.

The chain joins TRBV6-5 to TRBJ1-1; the D is unclear. Trimming shortened V by 7 bases and J by 1 base, and 13 bases separated the two germline ends. CDR3 length: 14 amino acids. CDR1 is MNHEY, CDR2 SVGAGI, per germline. The CDR3 region is CASISAGGNTEAFF. The CDR3 nucleotides are TGTGCCAGCATCTCAGCGGGAGGGAACACTGAAGCTTTCTTT.

The rearrangement uses TRBV25-1 and TRBJ2-3; the D is unclear. Germline CDR1 reads MGHDK; CDR2 reads SYGVNS. This CDR3 comprises 13 residues. V was cut by 2 bases and J by 9 bases, with 12 bases left in between. The CDR3 DNA sequence: TGTGCCAGCAGTGAAGGGCCGCTCCTGACGCAGTATTTT. Translated, it gives CASSEGPLLTQYF.

The chain uses TRBV29-1 and TRBJ1-2; TRBD1 matches 7 bases. After removal of 0 bases from V and 1 base from J, the junction contained 5 bases not matched to a gene. The CDR3 runs 15 residues. The germline CDR1 and CDR2 sequences are SQVTM and ANQGSEA. CDR3 DNA: TGCAGCGTTGAAGAAGGGGGCGGTTTTAACTATGGCTACACCTTC. Translated: CSVEEGGGFNYGYTF.

This chain uses TRBV7-2 with TRBJ2-7, with a possible D match to TRBD2 (6 bases). The V and J ends lost 1 base and 4 bases respectively, with 11 bases between them. Germline assignment: CDR1 SGHTA and CDR2 FQGNSA. The CDR3 length is 14 residues. The CDR3 coding sequence is TGTGCCAGCAGCTTAGGAGTTGGGGGGTACGAGCAGTACTTC. Its protein product is CASSLGVGGYEQYF.

The chain is built from TRBV7-9 and TRBJ2-1, with D perhaps TRBD1 (6 bases). This CDR3 is 13 amino acids long. V lost 8 bases, J lost 4 bases, and 12 bases lay in between. Per the germline V gene, CDR1 is SEHNR and CDR2 is FQNEAQ (reference sequence). CDR3 in DNA: TGTGCCAGCCTAGGGGGTCGGTACAATGAGCAGTTCTTC. Protein: CASLGGRYNEQFF.

This clone was detected only a few times. The genes are TRBV5-1 and TRBJ2-5; no clear D gene. This CDR3 is built from 12 residues. Per the germline V gene, CDR1 is SGHRS and CDR2 is YFSETQ. Trimming stripped 1 base from V and 2 bases from J, with 3 bases between. The CDR3 DNA follows: TGCGCCAGCAGCTTGTCGCAAGAGACCCAGTACTTC. The encoded protein is CASSLSQETQYF. The whole variable domain, filled in from reference TRBV5-1 and TRBJ2-5, reads KAGVTQTPRYLIKTRGQQVTLSCSPISGHRSVSWYQQTPGQGLQFLFEYFSETQRNKGNFPGRFSGRQFSNSRSEMNVSTLELGDSALYLCASSLSQETQYFGPGTRLLVL.

This chain uses TRBV10-3 with TRBJ2-7; weak D call: TRBD1 (5 bases). The ends were cut back, 0 bases at V and 2 bases at J, with 8 bases in the middle. This CDR3 is built from 14 residues. Germline values: CDR1 ENHRY, CDR2 SYGVKD. CDR3 coding DNA: TGTGCCATCAGTGAGTCGTGGACAACCTACGAGCAGTACTTC. Its protein product is CAISESWTTYEQYF.

V and J are TRBV27 and TRBJ2-3; D possibly corresponds to TRBD2 (5 bases). The germline gives CDR1 MNHEY, CDR2 SMNVEV (reference sequence). V was cut by 4 bases and J by 4 bases, with 21 bases left in between. This CDR3 has 17 amino acids. The CDR3 sequence: CASSSHPGSLPADTQYF. Written as DNA, the CDR3 is TGTGCCAGCAGTTCCCACCCGGGGAGCCTCCCGGCAGATACGCAGTATTTT.

The gene calls are TRBV2 and TRBJ1-2, with 8 bases matching TRBD1. The germline V gene encodes CDR1 SNHLY and CDR2 FYNNEI. This CDR3 is built from 12 residues. The ends lost 7 bases at V and 3 bases at J; junction bases unmatched: 1. CDR3 residues: CASTGGDYGYTF. In nucleotides, the CDR3 is TGTGCCAGCACAGGGGGCGACTATGGCTACACCTTC. Looking up the rest from reference TRBV2 and TRBJ1-2 gives the full variable domain: EPEVTQTPSHQVTQMGQEVILRCVPISNHLYFYWYRQILGQKVEFLVSFYNNEISEKSEIFDDQFSVERPDGSNFTLKIRSTKLEDSAMYFCASTGGDYGYTFGSGTRLTVV.

The chain uses TRBV6-1 and TRBJ2-5; possibly TRBD1 for D (6 bases). The V gene lost 9 bases and the J gene lost 0 bases, with 11 bases spanning the gap. This CDR3 has 13 residues. Germline CDR1 and CDR2: MNHNS and SASEGT. CDR3 nucleotide sequence: TGTGCCAGTCCTGGGGGCTACCAAGAGACCCAGTACTTC. This codes for CASPGGYQETQYF.

The chain recombines TRBV5-4 with TRBJ1-2; no clear D. This CDR3 has 15 amino acids. Germline values: CDR1 SGHNT, CDR2 YYREEE (reference sequence). With 0 bases removed from V and 5 bases from J, the gap between germline ends came to 14 bases. This chain's CDR3 is CASSLDQVVTYGYTF. CDR3 coding DNA: TGTGCCAGCAGCTTGGACCAGGTGGTTACGTATGGCTACACCTTC.

V gene TRBV27 combines with J gene TRBJ1-2, with no clear D. The CDR3 sequence is 16 residues long. Trimming took 2 bases from V and 8 from J, leaving 21 bases between them. Germline V gives CDR1 MNHEY, CDR2 SMNVEV (reference sequence). The CDR3 region is CASSLSTSGRVGGYTF. CDR3 in DNA: TGTGCCAGCAGTTTAAGTACTAGTGGGAGGGTAGGAGGCTACACCTTC.